These T cell receptor beta chains were read from a single sample in a study of blood T cell repertoires in COVID-19. Here immunoSEQ multiplex PCR was the method, and the copy in TCRdb shows in-frame clones only, minus some. In the table there are approximately 22,000 clones, 70% to 90% of which are singletons. Sequencing input: peripheral blood. These receptors all stem from a woman aged 70-85 years with COVID-19, enrolled during active disease. Each CDR3 is given with its conserved first and last residue. A D gene is named only where the DNA matches it firmly.

length: 13
V: TRBV7-2
D: TRBD1
CDR3: CASSSGTGEAAFF

length: 14
V: TRBV19
D: TRBD1
CDR3: CASSPSGQGGGYTF

length: 15
V: TRBV11-3
D: .
CDR3: CASSQGKEGSETQYF

length: 14
V: TRBV11-2
D: TRBD1
CDR3: CASSPWTGGNTIYF

length: 16
V: TRBV5-6
D: TRBD2
CDR3: CASTLLAGISTDTQYF

length: 13
V: TRBV27
D: .
CDR3: CASSPRGGHGYTF

length: 13
V: TRBV27
D: .
CDR3: CASSSRGNYGYTF

length: 11
V: TRBV6-5
D: .
CDR3: CASRSLREQFF

length: 15
V: TRBV21-1
D: .
CDR3: CASTHTTGGSQPQHF

length: 17
V: TRBV27
D: TRBD1
CDR3: CASSFQPRQGQPDTQYF

length: 15
V: TRBV13
D: .
CDR3: CASSLAGVLSYEQYF

length: 13
V: TRBV5-1
D: .
CDR3: CASSLGRDQPQHF

length: 15
V: TRBV7-8
D: TRBD1
CDR3: CASSNGQGANTEAFF

length: 15
V: TRBV4-3
D: .
CDR3: CASSQEEGDSWEQFF

length: 12
V: TRBV14
D: .
CDR3: CASSPDTGELFF

length: 16
V: TRBV24-1
D: TRBD2
CDR3: CATSVGLAGGGNEQFF

length: 17
V: TRBV4-1
D: TRBD2
CDR3: CASSQGSSGRRYNEQFF

length: 13
V: TRBV15
D: .
CDR3: CATSRRGSYGYTF

length: 13
V: TRBV5-8
D: TRBD1
CDR3: CASSSDRDTEAFF

length: 17
V: TRBV6-1
D: .
CDR3: CASSGRKWASAYNEQFF

length: 12
V: TRBV9
D: .
CDR3: CASSVAGGEAFF

length: 14
V: TRBV5-5
D: .
CDR3: CASSVSGGGQPQHF

length: 14
V: TRBV4-3
D: .
CDR3: CASSQDRGAPEAFF

length: 16
V: TRBV5-1
D: TRBD2
CDR3: CASSLTSGDYTDTQYF

length: 20
V: TRBV7-3
D: TRBD2
CDR3: CASSLIGRTSGSSRADTQYF

length: 17
V: TRBV9
D: .
CDR3: CASSAQLGRGEDSPLHF

length: 14
V: TRBV14
D: TRBD1
CDR3: CASSQGQGNEKLFF